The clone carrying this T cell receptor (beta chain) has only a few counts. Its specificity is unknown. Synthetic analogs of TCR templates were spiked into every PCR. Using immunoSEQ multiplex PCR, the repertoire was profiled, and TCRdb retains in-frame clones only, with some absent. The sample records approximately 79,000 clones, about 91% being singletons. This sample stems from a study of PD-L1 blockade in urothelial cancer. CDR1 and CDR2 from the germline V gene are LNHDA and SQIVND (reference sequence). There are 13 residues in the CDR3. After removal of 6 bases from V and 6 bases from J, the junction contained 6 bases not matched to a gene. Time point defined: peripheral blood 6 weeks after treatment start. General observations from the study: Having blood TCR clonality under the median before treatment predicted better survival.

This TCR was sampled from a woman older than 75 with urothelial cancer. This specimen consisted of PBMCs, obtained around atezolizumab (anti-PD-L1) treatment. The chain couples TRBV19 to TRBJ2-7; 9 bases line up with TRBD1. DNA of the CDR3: TGTGCCAGTAGGCGGACAGGGGTTTTCGAGCAGTACTTC. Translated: CASRRTGVFEQYF. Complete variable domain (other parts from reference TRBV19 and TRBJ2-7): DGGITQSPKYLFRKEGQNVTLSCEQNLNHDAMYWYRQDPGQGLRLIYYSQIVNDFQKGDIAEGYSVSREKKESFPLTVTSAQKNPTAFYLCASRRTGVFEQYFGPGTRLTVT.